This entry concerns a single TCR beta chain. It has no known antigen specificity. No per-base quality is available; no much larger clone lies one base away. These data belong to a study of T cell clonotyping in hematopoietic cell transplantation (dated by TCRdb to the early 2020s). Background for the entire study: The study collected 135 blood samples from 35 to 40 consecutive transplant recipients and their related donors. Patient recruitment ran from 2015 to January 2017, and follow-up continued until late 2020 or death. The investigation overall reported the following: The sample size was limited and the cells went unsorted, which meant the CD4 and CD8 repertoire contributions could not be told apart. Overlap with donor repertoires was found for only a small fraction of recipient repertoires, with over 95% found to appear de novo at the given depth. Donor and pretransplant recipient Inverse Simpson Index values predicted broader posttransplant TCR repertoire diversity. A decrease in recipient TCR diversity was observed after transplant, and a progressive increase in pathologically expanded clonotypes was seen from day 30 to day 180.

This sample's time point label indicates: 30 days after allo-HCT. Blood samples were obtained from recipients approximately 28 days before transplant and at days 30, 100 and 180 after transplant. Nuclei Lysis Solution was used to extract genomic DNA from fresh or cryopreserved unfractionated peripheral blood mononuclear cells. V ends up 4 bases short and J 6 bases short, with an unmatched junction base count of 10. As encoded in the germline V gene (reference sequence), CDR1 is SGHNT while CDR2 is YYREEE. Inclusive of the bounding cysteine and phenylalanine, the CDR3 is 16 residues long. The retained sequence is limited to the CDR3, 48 bases, with the frame set at the first base. With the immunoSEQ assay, which is a bias-controlled multiplex PCR relying on V- and J-specific primers, TCR beta CDR3 regions were amplified from genomic DNA. In a second PCR step, the CDR3 amplicons were tagged with a proprietary barcode plus Illumina adapter sequences. An Illumina MiSeq instrument was used for sequencing of the CDR3 libraries. The original methods were these. Export and quality control were performed with immunoSEQ Analyzer 3.0, and downstream analyses were performed with R Bioconductor and Immunarch. Only productive rearrangements in the normalized downsampled data set were used to calculate repertoire metrics. Clonotypes larger than 5 templates in the normalized cohort were defined as pathologically expanded. The Inverse Simpson Index was used to measure repertoire diversity. CMV-specificity analyses were carried out on the non-normalized data set to capture all clonotypes. In its TCRdb copy, this immuneACCESS table keeps in-frame sequences only and misses some clones. Where compared with another copy, unresolved V genes explain less than half of these, and the others have no known cause. That table supplies the V and J calls and clone size; D and trimming were determined from the DNA. The sample profile shows 13,000 to 15,000 clones; about 94% of them were found once. The ten largest clonotypes hold 4.5% of the sample.

Sample: PBMCs, taken 30 days after allogeneic stem cell transplant. The chain is encoded by TRBV5-4 joined to TRBJ2-7; 13 bases in between match TRBD2. The sequence was collected from a male patient between 60 and 69 years old who had an allogeneic stem cell transplant from an unrelated donor, so the T cells may come from the graft donor. Some clones in this sample may be carry-over from other donors' samples. The CDR3 has the sequence CASSITSGRADLEQYF. The DNA is as follows: TGTGCCAGCAGCATCACTAGCGGGAGGGCGGACCTCGAGCAGTACTTC. The reference TRBV5-4 and TRBJ2-7 proteins fill in what lies around the CDR3, so the full variable domain reads ETGVTQSPTHLIKTRGQQVTLRCSSQSGHNTVSWYQQALGQGPQFIFQYYREEENGRGNFPPRFSGLQFPNYSSELNVNALELDDSALYLCASSITSGRADLEQYFGPGTRLTVT.